This TCR beta chain was documented in a study of cytomegalovirus exposure and HLA in healthy donors. Study findings and constraints: CMV serostatus stood as the only immune exposure information on hand.

Germline-derived CDR1 and CDR2 are SEHNR and FQNEAQ (reference sequence). This CDR3 spans 15 amino acids. V was pared by 5 bases and J by 2 bases, with 4 bases of the junction left unmatched. Concerning this clone itself: Its antigen remains unidentified.

A multiplex PCR was run with 60 Vbeta primers and 13 Jbeta primers. TCRdb keeps only in-frame clones here, not all; method: immunoSEQ multiplex PCR. The sample yields 85,000 to 120,000 clones, 60% to 80% seen once. This chain links TRBV7-9 with TRBJ2-4, with 9 bases identical to TRBD2. Sequencing was performed on PBMCs. The TCR was taken from a boy aged 5-17 years in good health and CMV-seronegative. CDR3 coding DNA: TGTGCCAGCAGCCCCCTAGCGGGACCCAAAAACATTCAGTACTTC. This codes for CASSPLAGPKNIQYF. The full variable domain, completed using reference TRBV7-9 and TRBJ2-4, is DTGVSQNPRHKITKRGQNVTFRCDPISEHNRLYWYRQTLGQGPEFLTYFQNEAQLEKSRLLSDRFSAERPKGSFSTLEIQRTEQGDSAMYLCASSPLAGPKNIQYFGAGTRLSVL.